These 6 T cell receptor beta chains were sequenced from one sample in a study of T cells in Graves' hyperthyroidism and ophthalmopathy. Regions amplified from RNA transcripts were the TCR beta CDR3 regions. Researchers ran a first-round RT-PCR on the TCR CDR3 using the HTBI primer set. In TCRdb, the multiplex PCR reads were re-called with MiXCR into one record per CDR3 protein. The sample carries 400,000 to 500,000 distinct CDR3 sequences, around 14% recorded once. The sample was blood. The receptors originated from a woman in her late teens or twenties with Graves' hyperthyroidism.

This clonotype was counted a few times. Mismatch with germline at one junction end may stem from a read error. The chain uses TRBV12-5 and TRBJ1-1, with 12 bases fitting TRBD1. CDR1 LGHNT and CDR2 FRNRAP come from the germline V gene. This CDR3 is built from 14 residues. In DNA, the CDR3 is TGTGCTGGTGGTTTGGGACAGGGGGCCACTGAAGCTTTCTTT. Its protein is CAGGLGQGATEAFF.

This clonotype was picked up many times. V is TRBV3-1 and J is TRBJ1-2; the D gene is possibly TRBD1 (5 bases). V shed 3 bases and J shed 8 bases, with 10 bases lying between them. Germline V lookup: CDR1 LGHDT, CDR2 YNNKEL (reference sequence). The CDR3 extends over 12 amino acids. CDR3 DNA: TGTGCCAGCAGCCAGGACATGGCCGGCTACACCTTC. Protein product: CASSQDMAGYTF. The entire variable domain, with the rest obtained from reference TRBV3-1 and TRBJ1-2, is as follows: DTAVSQTPKYLVTQMGNDKSIKCEQNLGHDTMYWYKQDSKKFLKIMFSYNNKELIINETVPNRFSPKSPDKAHLNLHINSLELGDSAVYFCASSQDMAGYTFGSGTRLTVV.

This clonotype was counted only a few times. The chain carries TRBV10-2 and TRBJ2-2; 13 nucleotides match TRBD2. The CDR3 spans 16 residues. CDR1 and CDR2 from the germline V gene are WSHSY and SAAADI. V shed 5 bases and J 5 bases; nucleotides not matched to a gene: 5. CDR3 sequence: CASSRPGLAGTGELFF. CDR3 nucleotides: TGCGCCAGCAGTCGTCCGGGACTAGCGGGAACCGGGGAGCTGTTTTTT.

The DNA for the CDR3 is TGTGCCAGCAGGCTCAGGGAAGAGACCCAGTACTTC. Amino acid sequence: CASRLREETQYF. The rearrangement uses TRBV2 and TRBJ2-5; D possibly corresponds to TRBD1 (5 bases). The CDR3 contains 12 residues. The V end was cut by 6 bases, the J end by 3 bases, with 8 bases between. Germline V gives CDR1 SNHLY, CDR2 FYNNEI.

This clonotype was found many times. The rearrangement links TRBV6-2 or TRBV6-3 to TRBJ2-7; unclear D gene. Trimming took off 4 bases at V and 6 bases at J, with 16 bases between the two ends. The CDR3 has 14 amino acids. Per germline, CDR1 MNHEY and CDR2 SVGEGT. The CDR3 sequence is CASSLVGVSGEQYF. The CDR3 coding sequence is TGTGCCAGCAGTTTAGTCGGAGTTTCTGGCGAGCAGTACTTC.

Ten or more counts support this clonotype. The J gene is TRBJ2-1, the V gene TRBV6-5, with TRBD2 matching 12 bases. The junction had 4 bases not matched to a gene; V was cut back by 0 bases and J by 7 bases. Germline loops: CDR1 MNHEY, CDR2 SVGAGI. The CDR3 contains 16 residues. In DNA form, the CDR3 reads TGTGCCAGCAGTTACTCGGGACTAGCGGGCGGAAATGAGCAGTTCTTC. This translates into CASSYSGLAGGNEQFF.